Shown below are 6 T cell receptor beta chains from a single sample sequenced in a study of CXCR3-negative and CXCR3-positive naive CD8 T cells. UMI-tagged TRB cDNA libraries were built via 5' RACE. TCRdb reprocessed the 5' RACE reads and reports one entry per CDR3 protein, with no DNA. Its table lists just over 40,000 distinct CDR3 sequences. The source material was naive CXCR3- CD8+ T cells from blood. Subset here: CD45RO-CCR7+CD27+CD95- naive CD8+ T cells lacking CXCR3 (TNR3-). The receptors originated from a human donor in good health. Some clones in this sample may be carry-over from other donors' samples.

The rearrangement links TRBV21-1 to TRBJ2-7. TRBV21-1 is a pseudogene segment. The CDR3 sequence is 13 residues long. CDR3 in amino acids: CASSPGGSYEQYF.

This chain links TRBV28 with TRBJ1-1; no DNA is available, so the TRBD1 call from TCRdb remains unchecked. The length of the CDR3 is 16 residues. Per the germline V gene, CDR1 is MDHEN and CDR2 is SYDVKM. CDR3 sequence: CASSLSPRQEATEAFF. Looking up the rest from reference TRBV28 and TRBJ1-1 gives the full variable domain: DVKVTQSSRYLVKRTGEKVFLECVQDMDHENMFWYRQDPGLGLRLIYFSYDVKMKEKGDIPEGYSVSREKKERFSLILESASTNQTSMYLCASSLSPRQEATEAFFGQGTRLTVV.

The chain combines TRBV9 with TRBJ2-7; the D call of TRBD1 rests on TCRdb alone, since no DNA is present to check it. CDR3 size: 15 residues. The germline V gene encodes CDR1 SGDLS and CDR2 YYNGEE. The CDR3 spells CASSPGGQGTYEQYF.

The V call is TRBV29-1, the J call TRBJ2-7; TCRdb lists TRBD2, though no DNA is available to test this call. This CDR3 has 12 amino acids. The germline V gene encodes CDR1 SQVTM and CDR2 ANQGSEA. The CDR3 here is CSVEDLRAEQYF.

The CDR3: CSARDVEVSFDTQYF. The gene calls are TRBV20-1 and TRBJ2-3. The CDR3 has 15 amino acids. The germline gives CDR1 DFQATT, CDR2 SNEGSKA (reference sequence).

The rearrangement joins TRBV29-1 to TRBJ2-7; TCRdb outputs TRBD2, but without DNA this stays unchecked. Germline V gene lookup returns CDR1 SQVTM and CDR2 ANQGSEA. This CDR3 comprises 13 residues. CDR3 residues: CSVRVSGGYEQYF.